The 10 T cell receptor beta chains listed next were all sequenced from one sample in a study of a mutant IDH1 vaccine in newly diagnosed glioma. The protocol was immunoSEQ multiplex PCR, while the TCRdb copy is restricted to in-frame clones and leaves out a portion. The sample holds 100,000 to 150,000 clones, 80% seen once. Which antigens these TCRs recognize remains unknown. Regarding time point: week 11, during vaccination. Vaccination used 300 ug of mutant IDH1 20-mer peptide per dose, with topical imiquimod. The sequencing used PBMCs, collected from a glioma patient whose treatment included an IDH1 peptide vaccine. All receptors come from a man aged 35 to 55 with glioma.

V usage is TRBV5-1 and J usage is TRBJ2-7, with D uncertain. The germline gives CDR1 SGHRS, CDR2 YFSETQ. The CDR3 length is 14 residues. Trimming stripped 1 base from V and 2 bases from J, with 10 bases between. The CDR3 region has the DNA TGCGCCAGCAGCTTGTACCCTCCACCCTACGAGCAGTACTTC. This sequence encodes CASSLYPPPYEQYF.

The J gene is TRBJ1-1, the V gene TRBV27; no reliable D call. CDR1 is MNHEY and CDR2 is SMNVEV in the germline V gene (reference sequence). The CDR3 sequence is 15 residues long. V lost 5 bases and J 1 base, leaving 14 bases between the germline ends. CDR3 sequence: CASSPQQPGNTEAFF. CDR3 sequence (DNA): TGTGCCAGCAGTCCCCAACAGCCAGGGAACACTGAAGCTTTCTTT.

V usage is TRBV9 and J usage is TRBJ2-7; D is ambiguous. This CDR3 contains 15 residues. Germline V CDR1 and CDR2: SGDLS, YYNGEE. V shed 0 bases and J shed 5 bases, with 15 bases lying between them. The CDR3 is CASSVGADNPNEQYF. The CDR3 region has the DNA TGTGCCAGCAGCGTAGGGGCTGACAACCCCAACGAGCAGTACTTC.

The rearrangement joins TRBV6-5 to TRBJ1-4; D not certain. V lost 2 bases and J lost 4, with 2 bases in between. The CDR3 consists of 12 residues. Per the germline V gene, CDR1 is MNHEY and CDR2 is SVGAGI. In DNA, the CDR3 is TGTGCCAGCAGTTACGGTAATGAAAAACTGTTTTTT. Its protein product is CASSYGNEKLFF.

The gene calls are TRBV9 and TRBJ1-2; D gene uncertain. Trimming removed 3 bases at V and 4 bases at J, with 16 bases between. CDR1 SGDLS and CDR2 YYNGEE come from the germline V gene. This CDR3 has 15 residues. DNA for the CDR3: TGTGCCAGCAGCGCACAACAGTTGTTTCTCTATGGCTACACCTTC. Protein sequence: CASSAQQLFLYGYTF.

V and J are TRBV6-4 and TRBJ2-3; TRBD2 matches at 8 bases. Per germline, CDR1 MRHNA and CDR2 SNTAGT. This CDR3 is built from 13 residues. J was trimmed by 3 bases and V by 9 bases; bases with no gene match: 5. The CDR3 protein is CASAAGETDTQYF. For the CDR3, the DNA is TGTGCCAGTGCAGCGGGAGAAACAGATACGCAGTATTTT.

This chain joins TRBV7-2 and TRBJ2-3; 9 nucleotides align to TRBD2. The germline V gene encodes CDR1 SGHTA and CDR2 FQGNSA. V lost 0 bases and J lost 6; bases outside the gene matches: 10. This CDR3 contains 17 residues. The CDR3 is CASSLASGRSWADTQYF. The CDR3 region has the DNA TGTGCCAGCAGCTTAGCTAGCGGGAGATCGTGGGCGGATACGCAGTATTTT.

This clone has a handful of counts. The V call is TRBV4-3, the J call TRBJ2-1; 7 bases align to TRBD2. Germline loops: CDR1 LGHNA, CDR2 YSLEER. V dropped 1 base and J dropped 5; count of bases not matched to a gene: 5. This CDR3 region has 15 residues. Here the CDR3 reads CASSQGLAEDNEQFF. DNA for the CDR3: TGCGCCAGCAGCCAAGGCCTAGCGGAGGACAATGAGCAGTTCTTC.

The rearrangement joins TRBV9 to TRBJ1-2, with D perhaps matching TRBD1 (5 bases). From germline, CDR1 is SGDLS and CDR2 YYNGEE. The germline V and J ends were trimmed by 4 bases and 6 bases, with 13 bases remaining between them. The CDR3 is 13 amino acids. The CDR3 is CASSLGTGNGYTF. The CDR3 DNA is TGTGCCAGCAGCCTCGGGACGGGTAATGGCTACACCTTC.

This clone was counted a few times. This chain uses TRBV5-1 with TRBJ1-1; a possible D gene is TRBD1 (6 bases). The CDR3 sequence is 13 residues long. Germline loops: CDR1 SGHRS, CDR2 YFSETQ. V was pared by 2 bases and J by 3 bases, with 8 bases between. CDR3: CASSFEGDTEAFF. Written as DNA, the CDR3 is TGCGCCAGCAGCTTTGAGGGGGACACTGAAGCTTTCTTT.